The 3 T cell receptor beta chains presented below share a single source sample, sequenced in a study of beta chain features in type 1 diabetes. Study results and limitations: Shorter TCRB CDR3s, moderately but significantly so, marked every one of the four CD4+ subsets in Type 1 diabetes patients.

Reverse transcription of all isolated RNA meant that expressed TCRB transcripts were sequenced. Repertoires were generated with immunoSEQ multiplex PCR, while TCRdb's copy carries only in-frame clones and drops some. This sample carries some 350,000 clones, roughly 14% of them seen once, and the ten largest clones take roughly 0.015%. These TCRs' antigens remain unknown. The sequenced material came from naive CD4+ T cells from blood. Receptors originate from a woman between 18 and 30 years old with type 1 diabetes.

This clone was observed a handful of times. The V and J genes are TRBV4-3 and TRBJ2-1; 13 bases are shared with TRBD2. V shed 4 bases and J 5 bases; nucleotides not matched to a gene: 8. CDR1 LGHNA and CDR2 YSLEER come from the germline V gene. The CDR3 is 17 residues long. Here the CDR3 DNA reads TGCGCCAGCAGCCGACAACCCGGGACTAGCGGGAACAATGAGCAGTTCTTC. Encoded protein: CASSRQPGTSGNNEQFF.

The chain couples TRBV7-2 to TRBJ1-2, with 9 bases that match TRBD1. Germline CDR1 reads SGHTA; CDR2 reads FQGNSA. J was trimmed by 1 base and V by 4 bases; bases with no gene match: 4. This CDR3 is 15 amino acids long. The CDR3 DNA follows: TGTGCCAGCAGCTCTGACAGGGGGTTTAACTATGGCTACACCTTC. It translates to CASSSDRGFNYGYTF.

The chain combines TRBV2 with TRBJ1-2; 11 bases agree with TRBD1. The CDR3 extends over 15 amino acids. The germline V gene encodes CDR1 SNHLY and CDR2 FYNNEI. The J segment lost 1 base and the V segment lost 3 bases, leaving 1 base of the junction unmatched. The CDR3 region has the DNA TGTGCCAGCAGTGAGGGACAGGGGGTTAACTATGGCTACACCTTC. Translating it yields CASSEGQGVNYGYTF.